This record looks at one TCR beta chain sequence and its context. The antigen remains unidentified. PCR used 60 Vbeta primers and 13 Jbeta primers. The assay was immunoSEQ multiplex PCR, and TCRdb's table has in-frame clones only and misses some. The sample holds fewer than 350,000 clones, approximately 90% seen once. CDR1 and CDR2 (germline): SEHNR, FQNEAQ (reference sequence). CDR3 size: 13 residues. Trimming stripped 7 bases from V and 9 bases from J, with 16 bases between. The sample is drawn from a study of cytomegalovirus exposure and HLA in healthy donors. Turning to the study itself: Around 85 million unique TCRs from HLA-typed donors were held in an early data release.

Study conclusions and caveats: Later, an analysis found that common viral pathogens appeared to be linked with several of the most significant clusters. Researchers counted 150 to 200 TCR beta chains as cytomegalovirus-associated. About 87% or about 30% of the time was how often most TCR beta V segments were productive, according to an earlier analysis.

Sequenced input: PBMCs. The TCR was taken from a woman in her late teens or twenties in good health and CMV-seronegative. The chain carries TRBV7-9 and TRBJ2-1; D gene ambiguous. CDR3 residues: CASTFQDSSEQFF. The CDR3 coding sequence is TGTGCCAGCACCTTTCAAGATAGCAGTGAGCAGTTCTTC.